This T cell receptor (beta chain) was captured by sequencing in a study of T cells after yellow fever vaccination. TCRdb re-called the 5' RACE reads through MiXCR, storing one row per CDR3 protein. This sample carries some 160,000 distinct CDR3 sequences, more than 5.5% of them seen once, and the ten largest clones take more than 2.5%. Regarding the study as a whole: Within FACS-sorted repertoires, abundant clonotypes contaminating from the bulk population could be present. Post-booster reappearance was seen for most primary-vaccination clones (96% CD4, around 88% CD8).

This clonotype came up many times. Its antigen is unknown. The TCR originated in a young man who received the YFV17D yellow fever vaccine. The sequencing here drew on CD4+ T cells sorted from PBMCs, taken less than 6 days after the first yellow fever vaccination.

The DNA for the CDR3 is TGCGCCAGCAGCTTGGCCTCCGAAACCGGGGAGCTGTTTTTT. It translates to CASSLASETGELFF. V and J are TRBV5-1 and TRBJ2-2, with D unresolved. Trimming took 0 bases from V and 5 from J, leaving 8 bases between them. Per germline, CDR1 SGHRS and CDR2 YFSETQ. This CDR3 region has 14 residues. Variable domain in full (rest from reference TRBV5-1 and TRBJ2-2): KAGVTQTPRYLIKTRGQQVTLSCSPISGHRSVSWYQQTPGQGLQFLFEYFSETQRNKGNFPGRFSGRQFSNSRSEMNVSTLELGDSALYLCASSLASETGELFFGEGSRLTVL.